The sequence of this T cell receptor (beta chain) was determined in a study of read filtering for tumor transcriptome and immune sequencing. Molecular barcoded adaptors covering alpha/delta and beta/gamma chains were used on roughly 400 ng RNA. TCRdb fed the reads into MiXCR, producing one record per CDR3 protein. The table shows 75,000 to 95,000 distinct CDR3 sequences, with about 12% occurring only once. CDR3 size: 15 residues. Deletions cut 2 bases from V and 0 bases from J, with 12 bases between. The germline V gene encodes CDR1 DFQATT and CDR2 SNEGSKA (reference sequence). Points on this clonotype: Just one base apart from a much larger clone, this may be a read error.

This clonotype was obtained from a donor aged 40 or older with multiple myeloma. The chain is built from TRBV20-1 and TRBJ2-3; possibly TRBD1 for D (5 bases). The specimen sequenced was a population of CD138-negative cells sorted from bone marrow. DNA of the CDR3: TGCAGTGCTAGAAACCAGGGTTCTAGCACAGATACGCAGTATTTT. Protein product: CSARNQGSSTDTQYF.